The rows below give T cell receptor beta chains drawn from one sample of a study of long-term antiretroviral therapy in people with HIV. This table comes from immunoSEQ multiplex PCR, and its TCRdb copy is limited to in-frame clones, with some not included. The table records roughly 20,000 clones, about 74% of them present only once. The sequenced sample was unsorted PBMCs, obtained 0.5 years before starting antiretroviral therapy. Receptor source: a man in his late teens or twenties with HIV. Each CDR3 is given with its conserved first and last residue. D genes are given only for firm matches. The size field is filled for only some rows; it gives once, few, many or a size class.

clone_size: .; d_call: .; j_call: TRBJ2-7; v_call: TRBV5-1; cdr3_aa: CASSLVGGNYEQYF; cdr3_nt: TGCGCCAGCAGCTTGGTTGGGGGAAACTACGAGCAGTACTTC
clone_size: once; d_call: .; j_call: TRBJ2-1; v_call: TRBV25-1; cdr3_aa: CASSEYGASNEQFF; cdr3_nt: TGTGCCAGCAGTGAATATGGAGCGTCAAATGAGCAGTTCTTC
clone_size: .; d_call: .; j_call: TRBJ2-3; v_call: TRBV7-9; cdr3_aa: CASSYYLMGEDTQYF; cdr3_nt: TGTGCCAGCAGTTATTACCTTATGGGGGAGGATACGCAGTATTTT
clone_size: .; d_call: TRBD2; j_call: TRBJ2-1; v_call: TRBV6-1; cdr3_aa: CASYELSGGYNEQFF; cdr3_nt: TGTGCCAGCTACGAGCTTAGCGGGGGGTACAATGAGCAGTTCTTC
clone_size: .; d_call: .; j_call: TRBJ1-5; v_call: TRBV5-6; cdr3_aa: CASSFGTNNQPQHF; cdr3_nt: TGTGCCAGCAGCTTCGGCACCAACAATCAGCCCCAGCATTTT
clone_size: .; d_call: .; j_call: TRBJ2-1; v_call: TRBV4-3; cdr3_aa: CASSQDLLKGNEQFF; cdr3_nt: TGCGCCAGCAGCCAAGACCTTCTAAAGGGCAATGAGCAGTTCTTC
clone_size: .; d_call: .; j_call: TRBJ2-5; v_call: TRBV18; cdr3_aa: CASSPGTFGYQETQYF; cdr3_nt: TGTGCCAGCTCACCGGGGACTTTTGGGTACCAAGAGACCCAGTACTTC
clone_size: .; d_call: .; j_call: TRBJ1-1; v_call: TRBV6-5; cdr3_aa: CASSYGGMNTEAFF; cdr3_nt: TGTGCCAGCAGTTACGGGGGCATGAACACTGAAGCTTTCTTT
clone_size: .; d_call: .; j_call: TRBJ2-7; v_call: TRBV4-2; cdr3_aa: CASSQERWARYEQYF; cdr3_nt: TGTGCCAGCAGCCAAGAAAGATGGGCACGGTACGAGCAGTACTTC
clone_size: .; d_call: TRBD1; j_call: TRBJ2-7; v_call: TRBV5-1; cdr3_aa: CASSFRQGPNYEQYF; cdr3_nt: TGCGCCAGCAGCTTCCGACAGGGACCCAACTACGAGCAGTACTTC
clone_size: .; d_call: TRBD1; j_call: TRBJ2-3; v_call: TRBV7-8; cdr3_aa: CASSLGGQGRADTQYF; cdr3_nt: TGTGCCAGCAGCTTGGGGGGACAGGGAAGGGCAGATACGCAGTATTTT
clone_size: .; d_call: .; j_call: TRBJ1-3; v_call: TRBV6-4; cdr3_aa: CASSEGVTIYF; cdr3_nt: TGTGCCAGCAGTGAGGGAGTGACCATATATTTT
clone_size: few; d_call: .; j_call: TRBJ1-1; v_call: TRBV19; cdr3_aa: CASSPWWEGNTEAFF; cdr3_nt: TGTGCCAGTAGTCCCTGGTGGGAGGGGAACACTGAAGCTTTCTTT
clone_size: .; d_call: .; j_call: TRBJ2-1; v_call: TRBV28; cdr3_aa: CATVSPGGDEQFF; cdr3_nt: TGTGCCACCGTAAGTCCCGGGGGTGATGAGCAGTTCTTC
clone_size: .; d_call: TRBD1; j_call: TRBJ1-1; v_call: TRBV10-2; cdr3_aa: CASNPTGGNTEAFF; cdr3_nt: TGCGCCAGCAACCCGACAGGGGGGAACACTGAAGCTTTCTTT
clone_size: .; d_call: .; j_call: TRBJ1-2; v_call: TRBV7-9; cdr3_aa: CASSSGANYGYTF; cdr3_nt: TGTGCCAGCAGCTCGGGAGCTAACTATGGCTACACCTTC
clone_size: .; d_call: TRBD1; j_call: TRBJ1-5; v_call: TRBV6-6; cdr3_aa: CASKQGAAQPQHF; cdr3_nt: TGTGCCAGCAAACAGGGGGCTGCTCAGCCCCAGCATTTT
clone_size: .; d_call: TRBD1; j_call: TRBJ1-2; v_call: TRBV6-1; cdr3_aa: CASSEPYFQKRTGGYTF; cdr3_nt: TGTGCCAGCAGTGAACCCTATTTCCAAAAAAGGACAGGGGGCTACACCTTC
clone_size: .; d_call: .; j_call: TRBJ1-5; v_call: TRBV7-2; cdr3_aa: CASSLDRFSNQPQHF; cdr3_nt: TGTGCCAGCAGCTTAGACAGATTTAGCAATCAGCCCCAGCATTTT
clone_size: .; d_call: .; j_call: TRBJ1-1; v_call: TRBV28; cdr3_aa: CASSSFYTEAFF; cdr3_nt: TGTGCCAGCAGTTCATTTTACACTGAAGCTTTCTTT
clone_size: .; d_call: .; j_call: TRBJ1-1; v_call: TRBV6-1; cdr3_aa: CASSEQGQNTEAFF; cdr3_nt: TGTGCCAGCAGTGAACAGGGTCAGAACACTGAAGCTTTCTTT
clone_size: once; d_call: .; j_call: TRBJ2-1; v_call: TRBV10-3; cdr3_aa: CAISESRGASNEQFF; cdr3_nt: TGTGCCATCAGTGAGTCGAGAGGAGCAAGCAATGAGCAGTTCTTC
clone_size: .; d_call: .; j_call: TRBJ2-7; v_call: TRBV4-1; cdr3_aa: CASSQASGGYYEQYF; cdr3_nt: TGCGCCAGCAGCCAAGCGTCGGGGGGCTACTACGAGCAGTACTTC
clone_size: .; d_call: TRBD2; j_call: TRBJ2-1; v_call: TRBV7-9; cdr3_aa: CASSETSLSYNEQFF; cdr3_nt: TGTGCCAGCAGCGAGACTAGCCTCTCCTACAATGAGCAGTTCTTC
clone_size: .; d_call: .; j_call: TRBJ1-2; v_call: TRBV6-5; cdr3_aa: CASSYMDPGANYGYTF; cdr3_nt: TGTGCCAGCAGTTACATGGACCCTGGAGCTAACTATGGCTACACCTTC
clone_size: .; d_call: .; j_call: TRBJ2-7; v_call: TRBV5-1; cdr3_aa: CASSPGWGTYEQYF; cdr3_nt: TGCGCCAGCAGCCCAGGATGGGGCACCTACGAGCAGTACTTC
clone_size: .; d_call: .; j_call: TRBJ1-1; v_call: TRBV11-2; cdr3_aa: CASSPDRSDTEAFF; cdr3_nt: TGTGCCAGCAGCCCGGACAGATCCGACACTGAAGCTTTCTTT
clone_size: .; d_call: .; j_call: TRBJ1-1; v_call: TRBV5-1; cdr3_aa: CASRGSMTNTEAFF; cdr3_nt: TGCGCCAGCAGAGGGAGTATGACGAACACTGAAGCTTTCTTT
clone_size: .; d_call: TRBD1; j_call: TRBJ2-7; v_call: TRBV11-2; cdr3_aa: CASSLRDRGLGVGEQYF; cdr3_nt: TGTGCCAGCAGCCTACGAGACAGGGGGCTAGGGGTGGGAGAGCAGTACTTC
clone_size: .; d_call: .; j_call: TRBJ2-2; v_call: TRBV18; cdr3_aa: CASSPRGGDTGELFF; cdr3_nt: TGTGCCAGCTCACCACGAGGGGGGGACACCGGGGAGCTGTTTTTT
clone_size: .; d_call: .; j_call: TRBJ2-1; v_call: TRBV6-5; cdr3_aa: CASSFTGNEQFF; cdr3_nt: TGTGCCAGCAGTTTCACGGGGAATGAGCAGTTCTTC
clone_size: .; d_call: .; j_call: TRBJ2-1; v_call: TRBV7-9; cdr3_aa: CASSLVPFGLSSSYNEQFF; cdr3_nt: TGTGCCAGCAGCTTAGTACCCTTTGGGCTGTCGAGCTCCTACAATGAGCAGTTCTTC
clone_size: .; d_call: .; j_call: TRBJ1-5; v_call: TRBV28; cdr3_aa: CASSFGRSYSNQPQHF; cdr3_nt: TGTGCCAGCAGTTTCGGGCGGAGTTATAGCAATCAGCCCCAGCATTTT
clone_size: .; d_call: .; j_call: TRBJ2-7; v_call: TRBV19; cdr3_aa: CASSPSGLGRSNEQYF; cdr3_nt: TGTGCCAGTAGCCCCTCAGGTCTAGGGAGATCGAACGAGCAGTACTTC
clone_size: .; d_call: TRBD2; j_call: TRBJ2-1; v_call: TRBV19; cdr3_aa: CASSIGGAGGRDTYNEQFF; cdr3_nt: TGTGCCAGTAGTATAGGGGGCGCGGGCGGGAGGGACACCTACAATGAGCAGTTCTTC
clone_size: .; d_call: TRBD1; j_call: TRBJ2-1; v_call: TRBV5-1; cdr3_aa: CASSSGQGGNEQFF; cdr3_nt: TGCGCCAGCAGCTCGGGACAGGGCGGCAATGAGCAGTTCTTC
clone_size: .; d_call: .; j_call: TRBJ2-5; v_call: TRBV9; cdr3_aa: CASSLAGSQETQYF; cdr3_nt: TGTGCCAGCAGCCTTGCTGGGTCCCAAGAGACCCAGTACTTC
clone_size: .; d_call: TRBD2; j_call: TRBJ2-1; v_call: TRBV7-9; cdr3_aa: CASSPRLAGGNNEQFF; cdr3_nt: TGTGCCAGCAGCCCCAGACTAGCGGGAGGGAACAATGAGCAGTTCTTC